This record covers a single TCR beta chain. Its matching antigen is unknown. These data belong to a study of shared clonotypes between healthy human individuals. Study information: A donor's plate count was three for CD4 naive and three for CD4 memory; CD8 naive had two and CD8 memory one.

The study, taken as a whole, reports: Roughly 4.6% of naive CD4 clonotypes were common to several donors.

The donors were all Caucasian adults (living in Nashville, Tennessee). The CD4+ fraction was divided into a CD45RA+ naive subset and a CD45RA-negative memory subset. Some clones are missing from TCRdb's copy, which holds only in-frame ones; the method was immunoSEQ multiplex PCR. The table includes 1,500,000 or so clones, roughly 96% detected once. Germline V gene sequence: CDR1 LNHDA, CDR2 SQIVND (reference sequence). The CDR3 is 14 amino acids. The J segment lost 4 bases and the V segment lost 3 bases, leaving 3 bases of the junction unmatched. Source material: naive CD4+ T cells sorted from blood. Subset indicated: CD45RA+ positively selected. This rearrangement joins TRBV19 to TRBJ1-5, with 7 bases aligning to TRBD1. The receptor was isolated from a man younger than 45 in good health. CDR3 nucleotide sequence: TGTGCCAGTAGTATCTCGGACAGGAATCAGCCCCAGCATTTT. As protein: CASSISDRNQPQHF.